The clone carrying this TCR beta chain was counted a few times. Its matching antigen is unknown. The source of the sample is a study of T cells in Graves' hyperthyroidism and ophthalmopathy. Whole-study context: It was at initial diagnosis, before any treatment, that peripheral blood was collected. Study-level findings and limits: In the blood, most expanded thyroid clonotypes above 0.001 appeared as well. Ophthalmopathy, as predicted by the model, came a median 6.5 months after the prediction.

The CDR3 contains 11 residues. Per the germline V gene, CDR1 is GTSNPN and CDR2 is SVGIG (reference sequence). From RNA transcripts, TCR beta CDR3 regions were amplified. Researchers ran a first-round RT-PCR on the TCR CDR3 using the HTBI primer set. Each CDR3 protein gets one entry after TCRdb re-called the multiplex PCR reads with MiXCR. This sample carries hundreds of thousands of distinct CDR3 sequences, less than 25% of them seen once, and the ten largest clones take roughly 30%. Uncontrolled infection, other autoimmune disease, pregnancy or lactation excluded patients. Sequenced sample: blood. The source of this sequence is a young man with Graves' ophthalmopathy. The chain joins TRBV30 to TRBJ2-2; D gene ambiguous. CDR3 in amino acids: CAYTLLKELFF. DNA of the CDR3: TGTGCTTACACCCTGTTGAAGGAGCTGTTTTTT.